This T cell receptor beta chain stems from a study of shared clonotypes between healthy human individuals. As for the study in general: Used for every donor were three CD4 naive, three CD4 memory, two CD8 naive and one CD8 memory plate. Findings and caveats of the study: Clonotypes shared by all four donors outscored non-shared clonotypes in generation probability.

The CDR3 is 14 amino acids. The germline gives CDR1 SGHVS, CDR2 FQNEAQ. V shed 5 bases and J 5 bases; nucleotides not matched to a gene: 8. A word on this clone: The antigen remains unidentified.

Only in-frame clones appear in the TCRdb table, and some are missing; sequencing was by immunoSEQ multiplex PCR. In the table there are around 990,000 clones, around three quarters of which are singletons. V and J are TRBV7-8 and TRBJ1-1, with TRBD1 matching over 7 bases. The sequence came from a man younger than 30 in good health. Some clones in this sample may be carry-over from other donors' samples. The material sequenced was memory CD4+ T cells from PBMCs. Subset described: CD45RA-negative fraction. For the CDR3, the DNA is TGTGCCAGCAGCGGAAACAGGGGAGGAACTGAAGCTTTCTTT. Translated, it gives CASSGNRGGTEAFF. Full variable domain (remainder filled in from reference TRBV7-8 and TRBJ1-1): GAGVSQSPRYKVAKRGQDVALRCDPISGHVSLFWYQQALGQGPEFLTYFQNEAQLDKSGLPSDRFFAERPEGSVSTLKIQRTQQEDSAVYLCASSGNRGGTEAFFGQGTRLTVV.